The 7 T cell receptor beta chains given below trace back to one sample, sequenced in a study of blood T cell repertoires in COVID-19. Sequencing was performed with immunoSEQ multiplex PCR; in TCRdb, only in-frame clones are kept and a portion is missing. Of about 62,000 clones listed, around 89% were seen once; the top ten hold under 4.5%. Material: peripheral blood. The receptors originated from a human donor in a cohort sampled during active COVID-19.

The chain uses TRBV6-1 and TRBJ2-7; a possible D gene is TRBD1 (5 bases). The germline CDR1 and CDR2 sequences are MNHNS and SASEGT. V lost 1 base and J 2 bases, leaving 12 bases between the germline ends. The CDR3 consists of 15 residues. The CDR3 protein is CASSEGWGITYEQYF. As DNA, the CDR3 is TGTGCCAGCAGTGAAGGTTGGGGCATTACCTACGAGCAGTACTTC.

The J gene is TRBJ2-5, the V gene TRBV3-1 (or the pseudogene TRBV3-2), with TRBD2 as a possible D gene (5 bases). Germline-derived CDR1 and CDR2 are LGHDT and YNNKEL (reference sequence). Between the trimmed V and J ends, which lost 1 base and 7 bases, there was a span of 25 bases. The CDR3 consists of 18 residues. DNA for the CDR3: TGTGCCAGCAGCCAAGCCACCGCTTTTTGGGAGCGATATAGGACCCAGTACTTC. This codes for CASSQATAFWERYRTQYF.

The J gene is TRBJ2-3, the V gene TRBV4-3, with 12 bases lining up with TRBD1. Trimming at V came to 3 bases and at J to 5 bases, leaving 12 bases not matched to a gene. Germline V gene lookup returns CDR1 LGHNA and CDR2 YSLEER. The CDR3 extends over 18 amino acids. CDR3 nucleotide sequence: TGCGCCAGCAGCCATCGAATAATAGGGACAGGGGGCCGAGATACGCAGTATTTT. This gives the protein CASSHRIIGTGGRDTQYF.

The chain links TRBV30 to TRBJ1-2; unclear D gene. The germline gives CDR1 GTSNPN, CDR2 SVGIG (reference sequence). Deletions cut 5 bases from V and 4 bases from J, with 17 bases between. This CDR3 spans 14 amino acids. The CDR3 bases are TGTGCCTGGGGGGAGAGGGCCGTAAGCTATGGCTACACCTTC. It specifies CAWGERAVSYGYTF.

The V call is TRBV19, the J call TRBJ2-3, with a weak D call TRBD2 (7 bases). Germline lookup yields CDR1 LNHDA and CDR2 SQIVND (reference sequence). V lost 6 bases and J lost 3, with 16 bases in between. The CDR3 has 15 residues. The CDR3 DNA sequence: TGTGCCAGTAGCCGCCGCGGGGGCACGACAGATACGCAGTATTTT. Translated, it gives CASSRRGGTTDTQYF.

The V call is TRBV2, the J call TRBJ1-5; D remains ambiguous. CDR1 and CDR2 from the germline V gene are SNHLY and FYNNEI. V lost 6 bases to trimming and J lost 1 base, with 7 bases between them. The CDR3 contains 13 residues. The CDR3 coding sequence is TGTGCCAGCAGCGGGGAGAGCAATCAGCCCCAGCATTTT. This gives the protein CASSGESNQPQHF.

The chain employs TRBV30 and TRBJ1-2; D possibly corresponds to TRBD1 (5 bases). V lost 1 base to trimming and J lost 4 bases, with 10 bases between them. The germline V gene has CDR1 GTSNPN and CDR2 SVGIG (reference sequence). This CDR3 is built from 13 residues. This chain's CDR3 is CAWSGDFSYGYTF. For the CDR3, the DNA is TGTGCCTGGAGTGGGGACTTCTCCTATGGCTACACCTTC. The variable domain in full, completed from reference TRBV30 and TRBJ1-2, reads SQTIHQWPATLVQPVGSPLSLECTVEGTSNPNLYWYRQAAGRGLQLLFYSVGIGQISSEVPQNLSASRPQDRQFILSSKKLLLSDSGFYLCAWSGDFSYGYTFGSGTRLTVV.